One and the same sample provided the 4 T cell receptor beta chains below, sequenced in a study of cytomegalovirus exposure and HLA in healthy donors. PCR amplification relied on 60 Vbeta primers (plus 13 Jbeta primers). TCRdb's copy holds only in-frame clones and misses some; the assay was immunoSEQ multiplex PCR. Its table records 130,000 to 150,000 clones. Sequenced sample: PBMCs. These receptors came from a woman between 45 and 65 years old in good health and CMV-seronegative.

J is TRBJ1-6 and V is TRBV4-1, with 8 nucleotides matching TRBD1. The length of the CDR3 is 16 residues. The V segment lost 3 bases and the J segment 3 bases; nucleotides outside the gene matches: 4. Germline CDR1 reads MGHRA; CDR2 reads YSYEKL. DNA for the CDR3: TGCGCCAGCAGCCAGCCCGGACAGGGCTATAATTCACCCCTCCACTTT. Translation: CASSQPGQGYNSPLHF.

This chain joins TRBV9 and TRBJ2-5; 13 positions match TRBD2. After removal of 5 bases from V and 4 bases from J, the junction contained 2 bases not matched to a gene. Germline CDR1 reads SGDLS; CDR2 reads YYNGEE. The CDR3 length is 14 residues. In DNA, the CDR3 is TGTGCCAGCAGTGGACTAGCGGGAGTAGAGACCCAGTACTTC. It specifies CASSGLAGVETQYF.

The CDR3, as DNA: TGCAGTGCCGCCTATTCCTACGAGCAGTACTTC. It yields the protein CSAAYSYEQYF. The V and J genes are TRBV20-1 and TRBJ2-7; no reliable D call. Germline V gene data show CDR1 as DFQATT and CDR2 as SNEGSKA (reference sequence). The CDR3 sequence is 11 residues long. Trimming removed 6 bases at V and 1 base at J, with 7 bases between.

The chain joins TRBV4-1 to TRBJ1-1, with TRBD1 identical over 8 bases. V lost 4 bases to trimming and J lost 0 bases; unmatched junction nucleotides: 22. Germline-derived CDR1 and CDR2 are MGHRA and YSYEKL. The CDR3 covers 21 residues. In DNA form, the CDR3 reads TGCGCCAGCAGCCCCTTGCTTGGACAGGGAAGACCCCAGGGTATGAACACTGAAGCTTTCTTT. Translating it yields CASSPLLGQGRPQGMNTEAFF.